This T cell receptor (beta chain) stems from a study of T cell responses to AZD1222 COVID-19 vaccine. General study points: Most donors were white British and more were female, and clonal diversity was possibly underestimated. Unmutated variant regions are reportedly targeted by nearly half of spike-specific TCRs. Scientists sampled the repertoires only once the peak T cell response had passed.

The table came from immunoSEQ multiplex PCR; TCRdb's copy has only in-frame clones and leaves some out. Of approximately 83,000 clones listed, 75% to 95% are singletons. With V trimmed by 6 bases and J by 2 bases, 2 bases remained unmatched. CDR3 length: 14 residues. Germline V CDR1 and CDR2: MNHEY, SVGAGI. Regarding this clone: As yet, its antigen is unknown.

This rearrangement joins TRBV6-5 to TRBJ1-5; TRBD1 agrees at 9 bases. This clonotype originated in an adult in good health. The sample consisted of peripheral blood, taken on day 0 of MenACWY control vaccination. As DNA, the CDR3 is TGTGCCAGCAGGCGGACAGGGGGCAATCAGCCCCAGCATTTT. This gives the protein CASRRTGGNQPQHF.